The clone carrying this T cell receptor beta chain was picked up one time. Its antigen is as yet unknown. The record originates from a study of OX40 agonist ivuxolimab in advanced cancers. Looking at the study overall: One hepatocellular carcinoma and two cutaneous melanoma patients partially responded.

Study-level points and caveats: In a subset of nonresponders, normalized T-cell clonal expansion was also low.

The CDR3 spans 16 residues. From germline, CDR1 is MNHNS and CDR2 SASEGT. V was pared by 3 bases and J by 2 bases, with 11 bases between. Repertoires were generated with immunoSEQ multiplex PCR, while TCRdb's copy carries only in-frame clones and drops some. The repertoire includes 20,000 to 30,000 clones, over 60% of them detected once, and 15% to 20% sits in the top ten. Specimen: CD4+ or CD8+ T cells sorted from blood, collected in a trial of the OX40 agonist ivuxolimab. This chain uses TRBV6-1 with TRBJ1-6, with TRBD1 as a possible D gene (5 bases). The TCR originated in an adult with an advanced solid tumor such as melanoma, head and neck, liver or kidney cancer. CDR3 nucleotides: TGTGCCAGCAGTGACAGGGTGCTGGCCTATAATTCACCCCTCCACTTT. Amino acid sequence: CASSDRVLAYNSPLHF.